Shown below are 16 T cell receptor beta chains from a single sample sequenced in a study of monozygotic twins with inflammatory bowel disease. From its re-call of the 5' RACE reads, TCRdb lists each CDR3 protein once, without DNA. With some 190,000 distinct CDR3 sequences in the sample, the ten largest clones hold roughly 7.5%. The sample was blood. The receptors stem from a human donor with ulcerative colitis or Crohn's disease, or a healthy co-twin of an affected twin (not recorded which).

This sequence joins TRBV4-2 and TRBJ1-5. The CDR3 is 18 residues long. Germline CDR1 LGHNA, CDR2 YNFKEQ. The CDR3 spells CASSQDAGRAGQIQPQHF.

The chain carries TRBV12-3 or TRBV12-4 and TRBJ1-2. CDR3 size: 13 residues. Here the CDR3 reads CASSFTVIYGYTF.

The rearrangement links TRBV20-1 to TRBJ1-5; TCRdb lists TRBD1, though no DNA is available to test this call. Germline V gene sequence: CDR1 DFQATT, CDR2 SNEGSKA (reference sequence). The CDR3 is made up of 17 amino acids. This chain's CDR3 is CSARGDRGQGSNQPQHF.

J is TRBJ2-3 and V is TRBV10-3; no DNA is available, so the TRBD1 call from TCRdb remains unchecked. The CDR3 has 13 residues. The germline CDR1 and CDR2 sequences are ENHRY and SYGVKD. CDR3 sequence: CAVWGAGTDTQYF.

The chain combines TRBV2 with TRBJ2-2; TCRdb's D call of TRBD1 is untestable without DNA. The CDR3 is made up of 15 amino acids. CDR1 is SNHLY, CDR2 FYNNEI, per germline. CDR3 in amino acids: CASSLPPWNTGELFF.

The V and J genes are TRBV20-1 and TRBJ1-1. CDR1 DFQATT and CDR2 SNEGSKA come from the germline V gene (reference sequence). This CDR3 contains 14 residues. The CDR3 region is CSAPEGAKNTEAFF.

The chain has TRBV20-1 and TRBJ2-7; TCRdb picks TRBD1, but there is no DNA to check that call. CDR3 size: 12 residues. Germline lookup yields CDR1 DFQATT and CDR2 SNEGSKA (reference sequence). The CDR3 protein is CSAWDRDDEQYF.

This sequence joins TRBV13 and TRBJ2-4; there is no DNA to check the TCRdb D call of TRBD2. Germline V lookup: CDR1 PRHDT, CDR2 FYEKMQ (reference sequence). The CDR3 consists of 16 residues. The chain's CDR3 is CASSLMQGQAKNIQYF.

The chain combines TRBV13 with TRBJ1-2. The CDR3 is made up of 13 amino acids. CDR1 and CDR2 from the germline V gene are PRHDT and FYEKMQ (reference sequence). The CDR3 loop reads CASSLGTTYGYTF. Based on the CDR3 plus reference TRBV13 and TRBJ1-2, the full variable domain is AAGVIQSPRHLIKEKRETATLKCYPIPRHDTVYWYQQGPGQDPQFLISFYEKMQSDKGSIPDRFSAQQFSDYHSELNMSSLELGDSALYFCASSLGTTYGYTFGSGTRLTVV.

V gene TRBV7-8 combines with J gene TRBJ2-1; no DNA is available, so the TRBD2 call from TCRdb remains unchecked. This CDR3 is built from 16 residues. Germline assignment: CDR1 SGHVS and CDR2 FQNEAQ. CDR3 region: CASSPGTSGTLNEQFF.

The chain has TRBV11-2 and TRBJ1-1; without DNA, the TCRdb call of TRBD1 cannot be checked. The V gene's germline CDR1 is SGHAT and CDR2 FQNNGV. The CDR3 is 14 residues long. CDR3 sequence: CASSLDPGVTEAFF.

This chain links TRBV5-1 with TRBJ2-2; TCRdb outputs TRBD1, but without DNA this stays unchecked. Germline values: CDR1 SGHRS, CDR2 YFSETQ. The CDR3 is made up of 15 amino acids. CDR3 loop: CASSLLEGHTGELFF.

The chain links TRBV5-1 to TRBJ1-2; TCRdb lists TRBD1, though no DNA is available to test this call. The CDR3 sequence is 14 residues long. The V gene's germline CDR1 is SGHRS and CDR2 YFSETQ. The CDR3 loop is CASSPGQGALGYTF.

This chain connects TRBV20-1 to TRBJ2-7; TCRdb names TRBD2, which stays unverified in the absence of DNA. Germline V gene lookup returns CDR1 DFQATT and CDR2 SNEGSKA (reference sequence). This CDR3 is 14 amino acids long. This chain's CDR3 is CSARGLAEHYEQYF.

V gene TRBV7-6 combines with J gene TRBJ2-1; TCRdb's D gene call, TRBD1, goes unchecked for lack of DNA. The length of the CDR3 is 17 residues. Germline V gene sequence: CDR1 SGHVS, CDR2 FNYEAQ. The CDR3 loop is CASTSGGWVAQDNEQFF.

The V gene is TRBV5-1, the J gene TRBJ1-4; the D call of TRBD1 rests on TCRdb alone, since no DNA is present to check it. Germline values: CDR1 SGHRS, CDR2 YFSETQ. This CDR3 region has 14 residues. The CDR3 region is CASSWGQGDEKLFF.